This entry concerns a single TCR beta chain. A read error may produce the germline difference seen at one junction end. This specimen belongs to a study of blood T cell repertoires in COVID-19. Study-level background: PBMCs, B-cell-depleted T cells, or T cells were the source of the cDNA or gDNA that made up the material.

CDR1 and CDR2 (germline): MNHNS, SASEGT. The CDR3 extends over 15 amino acids. Libraries were prepared by immunoSEQ multiplex PCR; TCRdb keeps only in-frame clonotypes and omits some of them. The sample has about 48,000 clones, about four fifths seen once. This TCR was recovered from a man aged 40-49 years with acute or convalescent COVID-19. The sample comprised peripheral blood. V gene TRBV6-1 combines with J gene TRBJ2-3; 10 nucleotides agree with TRBD2. CDR3 DNA: TGTGCCAGCAGGGAAGCGGGGGGGCACACAGATACGCAGTATTTT. Amino acids: CASREAGGHTDTQYF.